This is a list of T cell receptor beta chains from one sample in a study of T cell changes during pregnancy in multiple sclerosis. Some clones are missing from TCRdb's copy, which holds only in-frame ones; the method was immunoSEQ multiplex PCR. The table records some 80,000 clones, 90% to 95% of them present only once. This specimen consisted of peripheral blood, obtained in the second trimester of pregnancy. These receptors were collected from a female donor with multiple sclerosis, enrolled in a pregnancy study. Each CDR3 is given with its conserved first and last residue. A D gene is named only where the DNA matches it firmly. Clone size appears in some rows only: once, few, many, or a class for an expanded clone.

.	TRBD2	TRBV4-1	TRBJ2-5	TGCGCCAGCAGCCAAGACGACGTTAGCGGGTTGATTGGAGGGGAGACCCAGTACTTC	CASSQDDVSGLIGGETQYF
few	.	TRBV6-1	TRBJ1-4	TGTGCCAGCAGTGAAGCAGGAGTTGCAACTAATGAAAAACTGTTTTTT	CASSEAGVATNEKLFF
.	.	TRBV19	TRBJ2-7	TGTGCCAGTAGTTGGGGCACCTCCTACGAGCAGTACTTC	CASSWGTSYEQYF
.	.	TRBV2	TRBJ1-4	TGTGCCAGCAGAGACGGGACACGAGAAAAACTGTTTTTT	CASRDGTREKLFF
.	.	TRBV29-1	TRBJ1-1	TGCAGCGTAAAGACTGACGGGATTGAAGCTTTCTTT	CSVKTDGIEAFF
.	TRBD2	TRBV5-1	TRBJ2-5	TGCGCCAGCAGCTTGGCCGGGGGGACGGTCCAAGAGACCCAGTACTTC	CASSLAGGTVQETQYF
.	TRBD2	TRBV28	TRBJ2-1	TGTGCCAGCAGTTCCATAGCGGGAGGGCAGGAAAATGAGCAGTTCTTC	CASSSIAGGQENEQFF
.	TRBD2	TRBV5-6	TRBJ2-5	TGTGCCAGCCGCCCCCGGTCGGGGGGAGAGACCCAGTACTTC	CASRPRSGGETQYF
once	.	TRBV18	TRBJ1-3	TGTGCCAGTCATCCTCCGGGACTCCGGACTGGAAACACCATATATTTT	CASHPPGLRTGNTIYF
.	.	TRBV19	TRBJ1-1	TGTGCCAGTAGTGAGACAGTCGGCACTGAAGCTTTCTTT	CASSETVGTEAFF
.	.	TRBV9	TRBJ2-4	TGTGCCAGCAGCAACCCACTAGCCAAAAACATTCAGTACTTC	CASSNPLAKNIQYF
.	.	TRBV2	TRBJ2-1	TGTGCCAGCAGTGGTAGTGGGGCCTCCTACAATGAGCAGTTCTTC	CASSGSGASYNEQFF
.	TRBD2	TRBV27	TRBJ2-1	TGTGCCAGCAGTCCCTCTAGCGGGAGGGGGAATGAGCAGTTCTTC	CASSPSSGRGNEQFF
.	TRBD1	TRBV9	TRBJ2-2	TGTGCCAGCAGCGTACTGGGGACAGGGAACACCGGGGAGCTGTTTTTT	CASSVLGTGNTGELFF
.	.	TRBV9	TRBJ2-1	TGTGCCAGCAGCGTCTACAGTCAGGGTGAGCAGTTCTTC	CASSVYSQGEQFF
.	.	TRBV4-1	TRBJ1-2	TGTGCCAGCAGCCAAGGCAGGGGATCCTATGGCTACACCTTC	CASSQGRGSYGYTF
.	TRBD2	TRBV6-6	TRBJ2-7	TGTGCCACCATAGCGGGAGGGCCTGAAGAGCAGTACTTC	CATIAGGPEEQYF
.	TRBD2	TRBV5-4	TRBJ2-5	TGTGCCAGCAGCGCCGGACTAGCGGGCGTACAAGAGACCCAGTACTTC	CASSAGLAGVQETQYF
once	TRBD2	TRBV19	TRBJ2-3	TGTGCCAGTAGTATACTAGCGGCAACGACAGATACGCAGTATTTT	CASSILAATTDTQYF
.	TRBD1	TRBV19	TRBJ1-2	TGTGCCAGTACCTCAGTACAGGGGCCATATGGCTACACCTTC	CASTSVQGPYGYTF
.	.	TRBV19	TRBJ2-7	TGTGCCAGTAGCCCGGGGACATACCAAACCTACGAGCAGTACTTC	CASSPGTYQTYEQYF
.	TRBD2	TRBV5-1	TRBJ2-7	TGCGCCAGCAGCCCCGACGGGACTAGCGGGAGTTCCCACGAGCAGTACTTC	CASSPDGTSGSSHEQYF
.	TRBD2	TRBV28	TRBJ2-7	TGTGCCAGCAGTGGGCCTAGCGGTACAAACTACGAGCAGTACTTC	CASSGPSGTNYEQYF
once	.	TRBV27	TRBJ2-7	TGTGCCAGCAGTTCCTTCTACGAGCAGTACTTC	CASSSFYEQYF
.	TRBD1	TRBV5-1	TRBJ2-7	TGCGCCAGCAGCTTGGGGTTGGGACAGGCGTCCTACGAGCAGTACTTC	CASSLGLGQASYEQYF
.	TRBD2	TRBV27	TRBJ2-5	TGTGCCAGCTTCGAGCGGGAGGGATTAGAGACCCAGTACTTC	CASFEREGLETQYF
.	TRBD1	TRBV6-1	TRBJ1-1	TGTGCCAGCACCCTAGGACAGGTACCGAACACTGAAGCTTTCTTT	CASTLGQVPNTEAFF
.	TRBD2	TRBV6-1	TRBJ2-5	TGTGCCAGCAGTGAAATCCGGGGGCCGACTAGCGGGAGCCTAAAGACCCAGTACTTC	CASSEIRGPTSGSLKTQYF
.	TRBD1	TRBV28	TRBJ2-5	TGTGCCAGCAGTTCCCCCGGGACAGCGCAAGAGACCCAGTACTTC	CASSSPGTAQETQYF
.	.	TRBV25-1	TRBJ2-7	TGTGCCAGCAGTGAATATAGAGCCAGGGGGGACGAGCAGTACTTC	CASSEYRARGDEQYF
.	TRBD2	TRBV19	TRBJ2-3	TGTGCCAGTAGTGTCGGACTAGCGGGAGCAGATACGCAGTATTTT	CASSVGLAGADTQYF